The clone carrying this T cell receptor beta chain occurred a few times. No antigen is known for it. Following RNA extraction, reverse transcription yielded cDNA that acted as the sequencing template. Produced via immunoSEQ multiplex PCR; TCRdb's table is partial and in-frame only. Of 140,000 to 150,000 clones listed, approximately 50% were seen once; the top ten hold more than 6.5%. The data are from a study of CD8+ T cells in alopecia areata. Study-level background: Treated patients were given 5 to 10 mg oral tofacitinib twice daily. Tofacitinib lasted 6 to 18 months, then 6 months off drug. Study-wide results and caveats: TCR sharing across patients was less clear than in mice, possibly HLA-related. Clonality in lesional scalp, especially alopecia totalis/universalis, exceeded that of normal scalp.

Source material: CD4+ T cells sorted from blood. The receptor comes from a human donor with alopecia areata.

Here the CDR3 reads CATRGETYNEQFF. DNA for the CDR3: TGTGCCACCAGAGGGGAAACCTACAATGAGCAGTTCTTC. The chain employs TRBV15 and TRBJ2-1; D is possibly TRBD1 (5 bases). The CDR3 totals 13 residues. V lost 6 bases and J lost 2, with 8 bases in between. Germline V CDR1 and CDR2: LNHNV, YYDKDF (reference sequence).